What follows are 8 T cell receptor beta chains derived from one specimen sequenced in a study of shared clonotypes between healthy human individuals. It was CD45RO-negative cells, positively selected for CCR7, that made up naive CD8 cells, with terminally differentiated effector memory CD45RA+ cells excluded. This table comes from immunoSEQ multiplex PCR, and its TCRdb copy is limited to in-frame clones, with some not included. The repertoire holds approximately 600,000 clones, with about 95% as singletons. The sequenced material came from naive CD8+ T cells sorted from blood. Source of these receptors: a woman younger than 45 in good health.

The V gene is TRBV27, the J gene TRBJ2-7; D possibly matches TRBD1 or TRBD2 (5 bases each). The CDR3 has 14 residues. Germline V gene data show CDR1 as MNHEY and CDR2 as SMNVEV (reference sequence). V lost 6 bases, J lost 4 bases, and 16 bases lay in between. Here the CDR3 DNA reads TGTGCCAGCAGCGTCCGAGGGACGGGTTACGAGCAGTACTTC. Residues: CASSVRGTGYEQYF.

This chain joins TRBV2 and TRBJ2-7; 7 positions match TRBD1. J gave up 2 bases and V 6 bases, and 4 bases lay outside the gene matches. Germline V gives CDR1 SNHLY, CDR2 FYNNEI. This CDR3 is built from 13 residues. CDR3 bases: TGTGCCAGCAGGGTGGGACAGACCTACGAGCAGTACTTC. This sequence encodes CASRVGQTYEQYF.

The chain employs TRBV5-8 and TRBJ2-5; 7 bases fit TRBD1. The CDR3 spans 15 residues. The junction had 2 bases not matched to a gene; V was cut back by 0 bases and J by 0 bases. CDR1 is SGHTS and CDR2 is YDEGEE in the germline V gene. The CDR3 region has the DNA TGTGCCAGCAGCTTGGCCAGGGGGAACCAAGAGACCCAGTACTTC. Its protein product is CASSLARGNQETQYF.

The V gene is TRBV28, the J gene TRBJ1-2, with 11 positions matching TRBD1. V shed 6 bases and J 4 bases; nucleotides not matched to a gene: 13. Germline loops: CDR1 MDHEN, CDR2 SYDVKM. The CDR3 has 17 amino acids. The CDR3 region has the DNA TGTGCCAGCAGATCCAAACGGACAGGGGGCCTCGTCTATGGCTACACCTTC. Translation gives CASRSKRTGGLVYGYTF.

The chain uses TRBV27 and TRBJ2-7; TRBD2 matches 10 bases. The germline CDR1 and CDR2 sequences are MNHEY and SMNVEV (reference sequence). This CDR3 comprises 16 residues. V lost 0 bases to trimming and J lost 2 bases; unmatched junction nucleotides: 4. This CDR3 is CASSLSGTSATYEQYF. The DNA of the CDR3 is TGTGCCAGCAGTTTATCAGGGACTAGCGCGACCTACGAGCAGTACTTC.

The chain joins TRBV2 to TRBJ2-3, with D tentatively TRBD1 (5 bases). The V gene lost 6 bases and the J gene lost 0 bases, with 19 bases spanning the gap. CDR1 and CDR2 from the germline V gene are SNHLY and FYNNEI. The CDR3 is 17 residues long. CDR3 sequence reads: CASRLLQGLGSTDTQYF. DNA of the CDR3: TGTGCCAGCAGACTTCTGCAGGGTTTAGGAAGCACAGATACGCAGTATTTT.

The chain carries TRBV25-1 and TRBJ2-7; 9 nucleotides align to TRBD2. With 4 bases clipped from V and 7 bases from J, the junction kept 5 bases outside the gene matches. Germline CDR1 reads MGHDK; CDR2 reads SYGVNS. The CDR3 spans 13 residues. In DNA, the CDR3 is TGTGCCAGCAGTGTAACGACTAGCGGAGAGCAGTACTTC. Translated: CASSVTTSGEQYF.

The rearrangement joins TRBV23-1 to TRBJ2-7; D is perhaps TRBD2 (5 bases). TRBV23-1 is known as an ORF, though its function is uncertain. The CDR3 covers 13 residues. Deletions cut 6 bases from V and 6 bases from J, with 15 bases between. The CDR3, as DNA: TGCGCCAGCAGGTGGAGGAGGCCTAGCGAGCAGTACTTC. It codes for CASRWRRPSEQYF.